This T cell receptor (beta chain) comes out of a study of cytomegalovirus exposure and HLA in healthy donors. The CDR3 totals 13 residues. CDR1 is SEHNR and CDR2 is FQNEAQ in the germline V gene (reference sequence). Trimming left V 4 bases short and J 7 bases short, with 8 bases between. Vbeta (60) and Jbeta (13) primers were used in the PCR. Profiling relied on immunoSEQ multiplex PCR, and the TCRdb table lists in-frame clones only, not all of them. The sample holds 150,000 or so clones, 75% to 90% seen once. This clone was seen only once. The antigen is not known. Study findings and constraints: Further analysis was carried out later, and it showed several of the most significant clusters appearing linked to common viral pathogens. Indistinguishable V segments such as TRBV6-2 and TRBV6-3 were excluded.

The sequencing input was PBMCs. This receptor was obtained from a young man in good health and CMV-seropositive. J is TRBJ1-6 and V is TRBV7-9, with D perhaps matching TRBD1 (5 bases). The CDR3 loop reads CASSSAGNSPLHF. In DNA form, the CDR3 reads TGTGCCAGCAGCTCCGCAGGGAATTCACCCCTCCACTTT.